These T cell receptor beta chains were read from a single sample in a study of Ad26.COV2.S vaccination and SARS-CoV-2 variants. Clones were sequenced by immunoSEQ multiplex PCR, and TCRdb holds only the in-frame ones, with some missing. The repertoire consists of some 460,000 clones, with about 88% occurring once and the leading ten covering more than 1.5%. The material was peripheral blood, obtained in a trial of Ad26.COV2.S vaccine versus placebo. Every receptor here comes from a person aged 18-60 years who received the Ad26.COV2.S COVID-19 vaccine or a placebo. Both conserved end residues are part of each CDR3. Each record gives: clone size, J gene, D gene, V gene, CDR3 DNA, CDR3 protein. A D gene is named only where the DNA matches it firmly. Expanded clones are given a class, and other clones once, few, many or no size at all.

clone size: -
J gene: TRBJ1-2
D gene: -
V gene: TRBV2
CDR3 DNA: TGTGCCAGCAGCTTGGGACCTAACTATGGCTACACCTTC
CDR3 protein: CASSLGPNYGYTF

clone size: -
J gene: TRBJ2-7
D gene: TRBD1
V gene: TRBV4-2
CDR3 DNA: TGTGCCAGCAGCCTAGGACGCCGGGACAGCCCCTACGAGCAGTACTTC
CDR3 protein: CASSLGRRDSPYEQYF

clone size: -
J gene: TRBJ1-3
D gene: -
V gene: TRBV7-9
CDR3 DNA: TGTGCCAGCAGGGGGGCCGGCTCTGGAAACACCATATATTTT
CDR3 protein: CASRGAGSGNTIYF

clone size: -
J gene: TRBJ2-3
D gene: -
V gene: TRBV19
CDR3 DNA: TGTGCCAGTAGTGCTGCATCTAGCCGGGGAGATTTATATACGCAGTATTTT
CDR3 protein: CASSAASSRGDLYTQYF

clone size: -
J gene: TRBJ2-7
D gene: -
V gene: TRBV5-1
CDR3 DNA: TGCGCCAGCTCAGGGACATCGACCTCAGGCGACGAGCAGTACTTC
CDR3 protein: CASSGTSTSGDEQYF

clone size: -
J gene: TRBJ2-5
D gene: TRBD2
V gene: TRBV3-1/TRBV3-2
CDR3 DNA: TGTGCCAGCAGCCAAGCTAACGGCGGGAGGTGGGAGACCCAGTACTTC
CDR3 protein: CASSQANGGRWETQYF

clone size: -
J gene: TRBJ2-2
D gene: TRBD1
V gene: TRBV7-2
CDR3 DNA: TGTGCCAGCAGCTCCCCGGGGACAGGGGCCAACACCGGGGAGCTGTTTTTT
CDR3 protein: CASSSPGTGANTGELFF

clone size: -
J gene: TRBJ1-2
D gene: -
V gene: TRBV6-5
CDR3 DNA: TGTGCCAGCAGTAACCGGGACATCTCCTACTATGGCTACACCTTC
CDR3 protein: CASSNRDISYYGYTF

clone size: -
J gene: TRBJ1-3
D gene: -
V gene: TRBV5-1
CDR3 DNA: TGCGCCAGCAGCACGGACGGTGGAAACACCATATATTTT
CDR3 protein: CASSTDGGNTIYF

clone size: -
J gene: TRBJ2-7
D gene: TRBD1
V gene: TRBV28
CDR3 DNA: TGTGCCAGCAGCTCTTTATGGCAGGGGGTACACGAGCAGTACTTC
CDR3 protein: CASSSLWQGVHEQYF

clone size: -
J gene: TRBJ2-1
D gene: -
V gene: TRBV9
CDR3 DNA: TGTGCCAGCAGCCACCTCCGGTGGGGAAACGATGAGCAGTTCTTC
CDR3 protein: CASSHLRWGNDEQFF

clone size: -
J gene: TRBJ2-1
D gene: -
V gene: TRBV24-1
CDR3 DNA: TGTGCCACCAGTAGCGGCGGGATGTCCTACAATGAGCAGTTCTTC
CDR3 protein: CATSSGGMSYNEQFF

clone size: -
J gene: TRBJ1-2
D gene: -
V gene: TRBV5-4
CDR3 DNA: TGTGCCAGCAGCTTGACAGCTTTCTATGGCTACACCTTC
CDR3 protein: CASSLTAFYGYTF

clone size: once
J gene: TRBJ2-3
D gene: TRBD2
V gene: TRBV9
CDR3 DNA: TGTGCCAGCAGCGCCACCACCGGGACTAGCGGCACAGATACGCAGTATTTT
CDR3 protein: CASSATTGTSGTDTQYF

clone size: -
J gene: TRBJ2-6
D gene: -
V gene: TRBV6-5
CDR3 DNA: TGTGCCAGCAGGAGGGACGGGGCTGGGGCCAACGTCCTGACTTTC
CDR3 protein: CASRRDGAGANVLTF

clone size: -
J gene: TRBJ1-1
D gene: TRBD1
V gene: TRBV7-9
CDR3 DNA: TGTGCCAGCAGCTTGACAGGGCTGGGGACTGAAGCTTTCTTT
CDR3 protein: CASSLTGLGTEAFF

clone size: -
J gene: TRBJ2-3
D gene: -
V gene: TRBV5-1
CDR3 DNA: TGCGCCAGCAGGGGGACTAGCACAGATACGCAGTATTTT
CDR3 protein: CASRGTSTDTQYF

clone size: -
J gene: TRBJ2-3
D gene: -
V gene: TRBV28
CDR3 DNA: TGTGCCAGCAGTTTGGGCAGGGGGGGTACAGATACGCAGTATTTT
CDR3 protein: CASSLGRGGTDTQYF

clone size: -
J gene: TRBJ2-3
D gene: -
V gene: TRBV4-1
CDR3 DNA: TGCGCCAGCAGCCACACCAAAATTCTGACCGGGAGACGCACAGATACGCAGTATTTT
CDR3 protein: CASSHTKILTGRRTDTQYF

clone size: -
J gene: TRBJ1-1
D gene: -
V gene: TRBV25-1
CDR3 DNA: TGTGCCAGCAGGGGGGCGAAGAACACTGAAGCTTTCTTT
CDR3 protein: CASRGAKNTEAFF

clone size: -
J gene: TRBJ1-1
D gene: -
V gene: TRBV25-1
CDR3 DNA: TGTGCCAGCAGTGGGGGGGGGAACACTGAAGCTTTCTTT
CDR3 protein: CASSGGGNTEAFF

clone size: -
J gene: TRBJ1-3
D gene: TRBD1
V gene: TRBV18
CDR3 DNA: TGTGCCAGCTCACCAAAGGACAGGGCTTTGAGAAACACCATATATTTT
CDR3 protein: CASSPKDRALRNTIYF

clone size: -
J gene: TRBJ2-7
D gene: -
V gene: TRBV5-1
CDR3 DNA: TGCGCCAGCAGCTTGATGTCTCGTGGGAACGAGCAGTACTTC
CDR3 protein: CASSLMSRGNEQYF

clone size: -
J gene: TRBJ2-1
D gene: TRBD2
V gene: TRBV11-2
CDR3 DNA: TGTGCCAGCAGCCGGGGGGGTAGCGGGAGACAGCAGTTCTTC
CDR3 protein: CASSRGGSGRQQFF

clone size: once
J gene: TRBJ1-5
D gene: -
V gene: TRBV2
CDR3 DNA: TGTGCCAGCAGTGAGACCGCTTATAGCAATCAGCCCCAGCATTTT
CDR3 protein: CASSETAYSNQPQHF

clone size: -
J gene: TRBJ1-5
D gene: TRBD1
V gene: TRBV27
CDR3 DNA: TGTGCCAGCAGTACGACAGGGAACCAGCCCCAGCATTTT
CDR3 protein: CASSTTGNQPQHF

clone size: -
J gene: TRBJ2-6
D gene: TRBD1
V gene: TRBV2
CDR3 DNA: TGTGCCAGTTACAGGGGCCGCTCAGCATCGGCCAACGTCCTGACTTTC
CDR3 protein: CASYRGRSASANVLTF

clone size: few
J gene: TRBJ1-5
D gene: -
V gene: TRBV6-5
CDR3 DNA: TGTGCCAGCAGTTACTCCCCGCAAGTTTCAGCCCAGCATTTT
CDR3 protein: CASSYSPQVSAQHF